This TCR beta chain was recovered during a study of blood T cell repertoires in COVID-19. Turning to the study itself: Acute and convalescent COVID-19 samples came from the United States, Italy and Spain. Sample material is recorded as cDNA or gDNA derived from T cells, B-cell-depleted T cells, or PBMCs.

There are 14 residues in the CDR3. V gave up 5 bases and J gave up 8 bases, with 19 bases separating them. Per germline, CDR1 SGDLS and CDR2 YYNGEE. Sequencing was performed with immunoSEQ multiplex PCR; in TCRdb, only in-frame clones are kept and a portion is missing. The sample holds 90,000 to 100,000 clones, 65% to 90% seen once. This TCR was recovered from a man older than 75 with acute or convalescent COVID-19. Sequencing was done on a sample of peripheral blood. This chain joins TRBV9 and TRBJ2-5, with a weak D call TRBD2 (6 bases). Written as DNA, the CDR3 is TGTGCCAGCAGTCCGGGTGATAGCGGCTTAACCCAGTACTTC. Translating gives CASSPGDSGLTQYF.